The entry below gives a single TCR beta chain sequence along with its context. Germline V gene sequence: CDR1 SGHDT, CDR2 YYEEEE. The CDR3 consists of 15 residues. Trimming shortened V by 0 bases and J by 8 bases, and 12 bases separated the two germline ends. Participants, 18 to 89 years old, spanned around 25 US areas. Two negative PCRs, clearance, or symptom resolution were required of recovered Cohort 3 donors. This entry is derived from a study of blood T cell repertoires in COVID-19. Study-level background: T cells, B-cell-depleted T cells, or PBMCs supplied cDNA or gDNA.

Original processing methods: Amplification with reference gene primers provided the estimates of nucleated cell counts. Method: immunoSEQ multiplex PCR; TCRdb's copy keeps in-frame clones and lacks some. The V and J calls and clone size come from that table; D and trimming were worked out from the DNA. The sample yields about 370,000 clones, approximately 90% seen once. The chain joins TRBV5-6 to TRBJ1-6; no firm D call. Sequencing was performed on PBMCs or T cells enriched from blood (not recorded which). The sequence derives from a man aged 18 to 30 who had recovered from COVID-19. This chain's CDR3 is CASSLVGGQYSPLHF. Here the CDR3 DNA reads TGTGCCAGCAGCTTGGTCGGAGGGCAGTATTCACCCCTCCACTTT. Filled out from reference TRBV5-6 and TRBJ1-6, the complete variable domain reads DAGVTQSPTHLIKTRGQQVTLRCSPKSGHDTVSWYQQALGQGPQFIFQYYEEEERQRGNFPDRFSGHQFPNYSSELNVNALLLGDSALYLCASSLVGGQYSPLHFGNGTRLTVT.